A single sample gave rise to the 15 T cell receptor beta chains below, sequenced in a study of blood T cell repertoires in COVID-19. Method: immunoSEQ multiplex PCR; TCRdb's copy keeps in-frame clones and lacks some. The top ten clones hold over 3% of a sample with some 200,000 clones, roughly 85% of them seen once. The sequenced sample consisted of PBMCs or T cells enriched from blood (not recorded which). These receptors all stem from a woman aged 40 to 50 with acute COVID-19.

This rearrangement joins TRBV9 to TRBJ1-6, with TRBD1 matching over 7 bases. V was clipped by 3 bases and J by 7 bases; unmatched bases: 4. The germline V gene encodes CDR1 SGDLS and CDR2 YYNGEE. The CDR3 length is 14 residues. The CDR3 DNA is TGTGCCAGCAGCGCCGGGACAGAGAATTCACCCCTCCACTTT. Its protein is CASSAGTENSPLHF.

This rearrangement joins TRBV19 to TRBJ1-1; D is undetermined. The germline V gene encodes CDR1 LNHDA and CDR2 SQIVND (reference sequence). V lost 3 bases to trimming and J lost 4 bases, with 9 bases between them. The CDR3 has 13 residues. The CDR3 sequence is CASSIMRATEAFF. CDR3 DNA sequence: TGTGCCAGTAGTATCATGAGGGCCACTGAAGCTTTCTTT.

The chain carries TRBV27 and TRBJ2-5; 8 positions match TRBD1. Germline V lookup: CDR1 MNHEY, CDR2 SMNVEV (reference sequence). CDR3 length equals 15 residues. After removal of 4 bases from V and 5 bases from J, the junction contained 9 bases not matched to a gene. Here the CDR3 DNA reads TGTGCCAGCAGTTCTTCAGGGGGCTGGAGGGAGACCCAGTACTTC. This translates into CASSSSGGWRETQYF.

The chain is built from TRBV29-1 and TRBJ1-2; 9 bases are a match to TRBD1. Germline CDR1 SQVTM, CDR2 ANQGSEA. The CDR3 runs 15 residues. J gave up 7 bases and V 7 bases, and 16 bases lay outside the gene matches. CDR3 loop: CSARDPQQGAFGYTF. The CDR3 DNA sequence: TGCAGCGCTCGGGACCCTCAACAGGGGGCGTTTGGCTACACCTTC.

The chain has TRBV5-1 and TRBJ1-2, with D uncertain. The germline CDR1 and CDR2 sequences are SGHRS and YFSETQ. The V end was cut by 4 bases, the J end by 4 bases, with 5 bases between. The CDR3 has 11 amino acids. The CDR3 loop is CASSAGYGYTF. The CDR3 coding sequence is TGCGCCAGCAGCGCCGGCTATGGCTACACCTTC.

CDR3 in DNA: TGTGCCAGCAGTCCGGGCTGGGGCTTTTCTAGCACAGATACGCAGTATTTT. Protein: CASSPGWGFSSTDTQYF. This rearrangement joins TRBV2 to TRBJ2-3; weak D call: TRBD1 (5 bases). Germline V lookup: CDR1 SNHLY, CDR2 FYNNEI. The CDR3 length is 17 residues. The V end was cut by 5 bases, the J end by 0 bases, with 18 bases between. Together with reference TRBV2 and TRBJ2-3, the CDR3 gives the full variable domain: EPEVTQTPSHQVTQMGQEVILRCVPISNHLYFYWYRQILGQKVEFLVSFYNNEISEKSEIFDDQFSVERPDGSNFTLKIRSTKLEDSAMYFCASSPGWGFSSTDTQYFGPGTRLTVL.

In DNA form, the CDR3 reads TGTGCCACCGGGACAGGGATTTCTTCCGGCGAGCAGTACTTC. Translation gives CATGTGISSGEQYF. The genes are TRBV2 and TRBJ2-7, with 9 bases lining up with TRBD1. The germline V gene has CDR1 SNHLY and CDR2 FYNNEI. The CDR3 runs 14 residues. Unmatched junction bases numbered 13, after V lost 10 bases and J lost 6 bases.

The chain is built from TRBV18 and TRBJ1-1, with 7 bases matching TRBD1. This CDR3 comprises 14 residues. V was pared by 2 bases and J by 7 bases, with 7 bases of the junction left unmatched. Germline V lookup: CDR1 KGHSH, CDR2 LQKENI. The CDR3 sequence: CASSPGMQGDEAFF. DNA of the CDR3: TGTGCCAGCTCACCAGGAATGCAGGGGGATGAAGCTTTCTTT.

The genes are TRBV27 and TRBJ1-5, with 7 bases matching TRBD1. Unmatched junction bases numbered 3, after V lost 4 bases and J lost 3 bases. The CDR3 runs 14 residues. Looked up from germline, CDR1 is MNHEY and CDR2 is SMNVEV (reference sequence). The CDR3 reads CASSSDRANQPQHF. The CDR3 region has the DNA TGTGCCAGCAGTTCAGACAGGGCCAATCAGCCCCAGCATTTT.

CDR3 bases: TGTGCCAGTCGAGACGGACAGTGGAACACTGAAGCTTTCTTT. It is translated as CASRDGQWNTEAFF. The rearrangement joins TRBV13 to TRBJ1-1, with D perhaps matching TRBD1 (6 bases). V lost 9 bases, J lost 1 base, and 15 bases lay in between. This CDR3 is 14 amino acids long. Germline-derived CDR1 and CDR2 are PRHDT and FYEKMQ (reference sequence).

This rearrangement joins TRBV9 to TRBJ2-7, with D maybe TRBD2 (7 bases). CDR1 and CDR2 from the germline V gene are SGDLS and YYNGEE. This CDR3 is built from 15 residues. The V and J ends lost 4 bases and 7 bases respectively, with 21 bases between them. The CDR3 protein is CASSPRDGGGWEQYF. CDR3 nucleotides: TGTGCCAGCAGCCCTCGGGACGGCGGGGGCTGGGAGCAGTACTTC. The whole variable domain, remainder taken from reference TRBV9 and TRBJ2-7, is DSGVTQTPKHLITATGQRVTLRCSPRSGDLSVYWYQQSLDQGLQFLIQYYNGEERAKGNILERFSAQQFPDLHSELNLSSLELGDSALYFCASSPRDGGGWEQYFGPGTRLTVT.

The chain is built from TRBV7-9 and TRBJ1-4; a weak D match, TRBD1 (6 bases). Germline assignment: CDR1 SEHNR and CDR2 FQNEAQ (reference sequence). V dropped 3 bases and J dropped 3 bases, with 11 bases sitting between them. The length of the CDR3 is 15 residues. CDR3 amino acids: CASSLVGGANEKLFF. DNA of the CDR3: TGTGCCAGCAGCTTGGTAGGGGGAGCTAATGAAAAACTGTTTTTT. The complete variable domain, with remaining parts taken from reference TRBV7-9 and TRBJ1-4, reads DTGVSQNPRHKITKRGQNVTFRCDPISEHNRLYWYRQTLGQGPEFLTYFQNEAQLEKSRLLSDRFSAERPKGSFSTLEIQRTEQGDSAMYLCASSLVGGANEKLFFGSGTQLSVL.

The V gene is TRBV30, the J gene TRBJ1-2; a possible D gene is TRBD1 (5 bases). CDR3 length: 15 amino acids. Germline loops: CDR1 GTSNPN, CDR2 SVGIG (reference sequence). The V gene lost 2 bases and the J gene lost 7 bases, with 20 bases spanning the gap. The CDR3 region has the DNA TGTGCCTGGAGTCCCGAGTCCAGTTTTAGGGGTGGCTACACCTTC. It is translated as CAWSPESSFRGGYTF.

V is TRBV5-1 and J is TRBJ1-6; TRBD1 might be the D (5 bases). CDR1 SGHRS and CDR2 YFSETQ come from the germline V gene. Trimming removed 6 bases at V and 3 bases at J, with 10 bases between. The CDR3 has 14 residues. DNA of the CDR3: TGCGCCAGCAAAGGGGCAGGCTATAATTCACCCCTCCACTTT. Its protein is CASKGAGYNSPLHF.

For the CDR3, the DNA is TGTGCCAGCAGTCCAACCAGGGATCTAGGTGGCTACACCTTC. It codes for CASSPTRDLGGYTF. The rearrangement uses TRBV27 and TRBJ1-2, with a possible D match to TRBD1 (5 bases). This CDR3 has 14 amino acids. Germline CDR1 and CDR2: MNHEY and SMNVEV (reference sequence). Trimming stripped 5 bases from V and 7 bases from J, with 17 bases between.